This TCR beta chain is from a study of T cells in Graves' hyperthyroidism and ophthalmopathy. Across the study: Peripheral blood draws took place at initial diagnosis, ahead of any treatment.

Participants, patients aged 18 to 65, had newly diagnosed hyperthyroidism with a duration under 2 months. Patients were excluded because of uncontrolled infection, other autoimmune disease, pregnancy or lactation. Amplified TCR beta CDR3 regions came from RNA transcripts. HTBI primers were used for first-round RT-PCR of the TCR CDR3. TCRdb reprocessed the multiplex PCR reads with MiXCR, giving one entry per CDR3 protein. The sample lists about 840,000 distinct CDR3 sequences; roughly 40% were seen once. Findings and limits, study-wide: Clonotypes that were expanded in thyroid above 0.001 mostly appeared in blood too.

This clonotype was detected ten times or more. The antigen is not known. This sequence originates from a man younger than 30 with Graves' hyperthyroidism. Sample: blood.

CDR3 coding DNA: TGTGCCAGCAGCTTTTACGGGGCCAACGTCCTGACTTTC. Protein: CASSFYGANVLTF. The chain carries TRBV7-9 and TRBJ2-6, with D unclear. Looked up from germline, CDR1 is SEHNR and CDR2 is FQNEAQ (reference sequence). Trimming removed 3 bases from V and 4 bases from J, with 4 bases in between. This CDR3 contains 13 residues.